One sample yielded the 26 T cell receptor beta chains listed below, sequenced in a study of T cell clonality in common variable immunodeficiency. Here immunoSEQ multiplex PCR was the method, and the copy in TCRdb shows in-frame clones only, minus some. This sample has some 40,000 clones, each found more than once. Sequencing used peripheral blood mononuclear cells. The receptor set was obtained from a person aged 18 to 75 in good health.

Many counts were recorded for this clone. The read halts 3 residues ahead of the CDR3 end, with the missing end drawn from the germline J gene. The rearrangement joins TRBV27 to TRBJ2-1; 7 nucleotides align to TRBD2. V trimming: 5 bases; J trimming: 4 bases; junction bases outside the gene matches: 5. Germline V gives CDR1 MNHEY, CDR2 SMNVEV (reference sequence). The CDR3 totals 14 residues. The CDR3 bases that were read are TGTGCCAGCAGTGGGCTAGCGGATTACAATGAG. Protein product: CASSGLADYNE. The CDR3, in full, reads CASSGLADYNEQFF.

This clone was recorded a few times. The observed sequence ends 3 residues before the CDR3 terminus, with the missing tail filled in from the germline J gene. V usage is TRBV7-6 and J usage is TRBJ1-1; tentative D call: TRBD1 (6 bases). The CDR3 contains 14 residues. Germline CDR1 reads SGHVS; CDR2 reads FNYEAQ. CDR3 DNA (partial): TGTGCCAGCAGCAAGGGTGGGGGGGCGAACGAG. As protein: CASSKGGGANE. Given in full, the CDR3 is CASSKGGGANEAFF.

This clone was recorded at least ten times. The read gets to within 3 residues of the CDR3 end, and the germline J gene fills in the rest. This chain joins TRBV19 and TRBJ1-5; TRBD1 agrees at 7 bases. V lost 7 bases, J lost 3 bases, and 6 bases stayed unmatched. Per germline, CDR1 LNHDA and CDR2 SQIVND (reference sequence). The CDR3 runs 14 residues. The CDR3 DNA, read in part, is TGTGCCAGTAAACCCGGGACAGCCAATCAGCCC. Its protein is CASKPGTANQP. The full CDR3 reads CASKPGTANQPQHF.

This clone was seen many times. With the read ending 3 residues before the CDR3 end, the germline J gene is used to fill in that end. The genes are TRBV5-1 and TRBJ2-7, with TRBD1 matching over 7 bases. After removal of 0 bases from V and 5 bases from J, the junction contained 14 bases not matched to a gene. Germline loops: CDR1 SGHRS, CDR2 YFSETQ. This CDR3 is built from 17 residues. Partial CDR3 DNA: TGCGCCAGCAGCTTGGGTGCTGGGGATAGGGGGCGGGACGAG. Translated, it gives CASSLGAGDRGRDE. The complete CDR3 sequence is CASSLGAGDRGRDEQYF.

This clone has a count of ten or more. The read stops 3 residues short of the end of the CDR3; the missing end is completed from the germline J gene. The rearrangement uses TRBV5-1 and TRBJ2-3; a weak D match, TRBD1 (5 bases). Germline lookup yields CDR1 SGHRS and CDR2 YFSETQ. The CDR3 is made up of 14 amino acids. The CDR3 loop is CASSPANRGETQYF. The covered CDR3 bases are TGCGCCAGCAGCCCGGCCAATAGGGGCGAGACG.

At least ten counts were recorded for this clone. The read ends 3 residues before the CDR3 terminus; that terminus is restored from the germline J gene. J is TRBJ2-1 and V is TRBV2; D possibly corresponds to TRBD2 (6 bases). CDR3 length equals 14 residues. Trimming took 7 bases from V and 6 from J, leaving 16 bases between them. CDR1 is SNHLY and CDR2 is FYNNEI in the germline V gene. Here the CDR3 reads CASNRGASGNEQFF. The DNA read from the CDR3 is TGTGCCAGCAATCGCGGGGCCTCTGGCAATGAG.

This clone appeared many times. Read sequence stops 3 residues before the CDR3 end, and the germline J gene provides the missing end. The chain joins TRBV5-1 to TRBJ2-7; 10 positions match TRBD1. V shed 4 bases, J shed 5 bases, and the junction held 3 bases outside the gene matches. Per the germline V gene, CDR1 is SGHRS and CDR2 is YFSETQ. The CDR3 is 13 residues long. The CDR3 DNA, read in part, is TGCGCCAGCAGCCACGGACAGGGGGACGAG. It yields the protein CASSHGQGDE. The entire CDR3 reads CASSHGQGDEQYF.

This clone has at least ten counts. The sequenced fragment ends 3 residues before the CDR3 boundary, so the rest is inferred from the germline J gene. The V call is TRBV5-4, the J call TRBJ1-2, with D unresolved. CDR3 length equals 14 residues. Germline loops: CDR1 SGHNT, CDR2 YYREEE (reference sequence). CDR3 in amino acids: CASSPGAVAGGYTF. The covered CDR3 bases are TGTGCCAGCAGCCCAGGCGCGGTCGCGGGGGGC. Using reference TRBV5-4 and TRBJ1-2 for the parts outside the CDR3, the full variable domain is ETGVTQSPTHLIKTRGQQVTLRCSSQSGHNTVSWYQQALGQGPQFIFQYYREEENGRGNFPPRFSGLQFPNYSSELNVNALELDDSALYLCASSPGAVAGGYTFGSGTRLTVV.

This clone was counted between two and nine times. The read ends 3 residues before the CDR3 terminus; that terminus is restored from the germline J gene. This rearrangement joins TRBV29-1 to TRBJ2-3, with D perhaps matching TRBD1 (5 bases). Germline V gives CDR1 SQVTM, CDR2 ANQGSEA. The CDR3 sequence is 13 residues long. The CDR3 bases that were read are TGCAGCGTCCTCTTAGGGGTCAATCAGCCG. Encoded protein: CSVLLGVNQP. The whole CDR3 protein reads CSVLLGVNQPQYF.

Turning to this clone: From the germline J gene comes the end of the CDR3, since the read stops 3 residues before it. The chain uses TRBV20-1 and TRBJ2-5; 8 nucleotides agree with TRBD2. Germline trimming cut 4 bases from V and 0 bases from J; bases unmatched to any gene: 4. From germline, CDR1 is DFQATT and CDR2 SNEGSKA (reference sequence). This CDR3 has 14 amino acids. CDR3 in amino acids: CSATPAGDQETQYF. Incomplete CDR3 DNA: TGCAGTGCTACGCCAGCGGGGGACCAAGAGACC.

As regards this clone: The DNA ends 3 residues before the CDR3 does, and the rest of the CDR3 is filled in from the germline J gene. This sequence joins TRBV18 and TRBJ1-2, with D possibly matching TRBD1 (5 bases). The CDR3 is made up of 13 amino acids. Trimming removed 6 bases at V and 5 bases at J, with 13 bases between. Germline V gene sequence: CDR1 KGHSH, CDR2 LQKENI. The part of the CDR3 DNA that was read is TGTGCCAGCTCTCCGACAGAGGAGTATGGC. Its translation: CASSPTEEYG. The full CDR3 protein is CASSPTEEYGYTF.

Ten or more counts support this clone. The read halts 3 residues ahead of the CDR3 end, with the missing end drawn from the germline J gene. This chain connects TRBV9 to TRBJ1-2, with a tentative D call TRBD1 (6 bases). The CDR3 consists of 13 residues. Germline loops: CDR1 SGDLS, CDR2 YYNGEE. Trimming removed 1 base from V and 3 bases from J, with 7 bases in between. The covered CDR3 bases are TGTGCCAGCAGCGTATCAGGGGACTATGGC. Translating it yields CASSVSGDYG. The full CDR3 reads CASSVSGDYGYTF.

This clone was detected ten times or more. The read halts 3 residues ahead of the CDR3 end, with the missing end drawn from the germline J gene. The chain carries TRBV5-6 and TRBJ2-1; D is unclear. Germline V gene lookup returns CDR1 SGHDT and CDR2 YYEEEE. V dropped 2 bases and J dropped 8 bases, with 11 bases sitting between them. The CDR3 contains 13 residues. The CDR3 sequence is CASSFSPGYEQFF. The sequenced CDR3 bases are TGTGCCAGCAGCTTCTCTCCAGGCTATGAG. The full variable domain, completed using reference TRBV5-6 and TRBJ2-1, is DAGVTQSPTHLIKTRGQQVTLRCSPKSGHDTVSWYQQALGQGPQFIFQYYEEEERQRGNFPDRFSGHQFPNYSSELNVNALLLGDSALYLCASSFSPGYEQFFGPGTRLTVL.

This clone was seen at least ten times. The read terminates 3 residues before the CDR3 end, so the remaining end is supplied by the germline J gene. The chain couples TRBV9 to TRBJ2-1, with 11 positions matching TRBD2. From germline, CDR1 is SGDLS and CDR2 YYNGEE. J gave up 7 bases and V 6 bases, and 6 bases lay outside the gene matches. CDR3 length equals 14 residues. The CDR3 here is CASTGGTSGNEQFF. The covered CDR3 bases are TGTGCCAGCACCGGCGGGACTAGCGGTAATGAG.

This clone occurred many times. Sequencing ends 3 residues short of the CDR3 end; the germline J gene provides the rest. The chain carries TRBV20-1 and TRBJ1-2, with D maybe TRBD1 (6 bases). There are 14 residues in the CDR3. The germline V gene has CDR1 DFQATT and CDR2 SNEGSKA (reference sequence). The V end lost 6 bases, the J end lost 2 bases, and 16 bases lay between the germline ends. The sequenced part of the CDR3 DNA is TGCAGTGCCGTCTCCACTACAGGGAACTATGGC. Translated: CSAVSTTGNYG. The complete CDR3 protein is CSAVSTTGNYGYTF.

This clone has a count of ten or more. Coverage ceases 3 residues before the CDR3 finishes, and the germline J gene fills in the end. This chain uses TRBV14 with TRBJ2-7; 8 bases are a match to TRBD1. Looked up from germline, CDR1 is SGHDN and CDR2 is FVKESK. The CDR3 extends over 16 amino acids. Trimming took 2 bases from V and 3 from J; bases not matched to a gene: 9. The CDR3 region is CASSQLLDRGIYEQYF. Incomplete CDR3 DNA: TGTGCCAGCAGCCAATTACTCGACAGGGGTATCTACGAG.

This clone was seen repeatedly, ten times or more. The read falls 3 residues short of the CDR3 end, and the missing part is taken from the germline J gene. The chain is built from TRBV7-3 and TRBJ2-3; TRBD1 aligns across 10 bases. This CDR3 is 16 amino acids long. Germline loops: CDR1 SGHTA, CDR2 FQGTGA. Losses at the gene ends were 1 base for V and 5 bases for J; bases not matched to a gene: 6. The CDR3: CASSLSPRDRGDTQYF. Incomplete CDR3 DNA: TGTGCCAGCAGCTTAAGTCCCCGGGACAGGGGAGATACG.

This clone was seen repeatedly, ten times or more. The read ends 3 residues before the CDR3 terminus; that terminus is restored from the germline J gene. This chain uses TRBV20-1 with TRBJ2-7; 9 bases are shared with TRBD1. Germline loops: CDR1 DFQATT, CDR2 SNEGSKA (reference sequence). With 4 bases clipped from V and 3 bases from J, the junction kept 4 bases outside the gene matches. The CDR3 extends over 13 amino acids. The CDR3 DNA, read in part, is TGCAGTGCTACACCGGGACAGGGCTACGAG. It yields the protein CSATPGQGYE. The whole CDR3 reads CSATPGQGYEQYF.

This clone was detected a few times. Read coverage stops 3 residues before the CDR3 terminus; the germline J gene supplies the remainder. J is TRBJ1-1 and V is TRBV7-9; 9 nucleotides align to TRBD1. The germline V gene encodes CDR1 SEHNR and CDR2 FQNEAQ (reference sequence). The CDR3 totals 14 residues. The CDR3 sequence is CASRPGQGYNEAFF. CDR3 DNA (partial): TGTGCCAGCAGGCCGGGACAGGGCTACAATGAG.

The table lists this clone with many counts. The read terminates 3 residues ahead of where the CDR3 ends, so the germline J gene completes it. The chain carries TRBV7-3 and TRBJ1-5; D unclear. Germline values: CDR1 SGHTA, CDR2 FQGTGA. The V end lost 0 bases, the J end lost 0 bases, and 12 bases lay between the germline ends. The CDR3 has 17 amino acids. The sequenced CDR3 bases are TGTGCCAGCAGCTTAACGACACGGTTCTATAGCAATCAGCCC. Its protein is CASSLTTRFYSNQP. The CDR3 as a whole reads CASSLTTRFYSNQPQHF.

This clone has just a few counts. Sequencing ends 3 residues short of the CDR3 end; the germline J gene provides the rest. The chain employs TRBV4-2 and TRBJ2-5; 11 nucleotides align to TRBD2. The CDR3 loop spans 16 amino acids. After removal of 4 bases from V and 3 bases from J, the junction contained 7 bases not matched to a gene. Germline-derived CDR1 and CDR2 are LGHNA and YNFKEQ. The CDR3 loop reads CASSLNAGLAEETQYF. CDR3 DNA (partial): TGTGCCAGCAGCCTAAATGCGGGACTAGCGGAAGAGACC.

In this sample, this clone turned up many times. With the read ending 3 residues before the CDR3 end, the germline J gene is used to fill in that end. The chain links TRBV2 to TRBJ2-1; possibly TRBD2 for D (6 bases). Germline V gene data show CDR1 as SNHLY and CDR2 as FYNNEI. This CDR3 is built from 16 residues. V was cut by 1 base and J by 6 bases, with 16 bases left in between. CDR3 amino acids: CASSEVDGGPGNEQFF. CDR3 DNA (partial): TGTGCCAGCAGTGAAGTAGACGGGGGTCCCGGCAATGAG.

In its sample, this clone was seen many times. Read coverage stops 3 residues before the CDR3 terminus; the germline J gene supplies the remainder. V is TRBV5-1 and J is TRBJ2-1, with D possibly being TRBD2 (5 bases). The CDR3 length is 14 residues. CDR1 and CDR2 (germline): SGHRS, YFSETQ. V was cut by 0 bases and J by 4 bases, with 8 bases left in between. The CDR3 loop reads CASSLGGSYNEQFF. The part of the CDR3 DNA that was read is TGCGCCAGCAGCTTGGGCGGGTCTTACAATGAG.

This clone was picked up many times. The CDR3 extends 3 residues past the end of the read, so its final part is completed from the germline J gene. The J gene is TRBJ1-2, the V gene TRBV28; D may be TRBD1 (6 bases). This CDR3 is built from 13 residues. Trimming pared 7 bases from V and 6 bases from J, leaving 15 bases between. In germline, CDR1 is MDHEN, CDR2 SYDVKM. The covered CDR3 bases are TGTGCCAGCACAGTCCGGGGGGCGGATGGC. Translated: CASTVRGADG. The complete CDR3 sequence is CASTVRGADGYTF.

As regards this clone: One junction end disagrees with the germline gene, perhaps due to a read error. The read terminates 3 residues before the CDR3 end, so the remaining end is supplied by the germline J gene. This sequence joins TRBV20-1 and TRBJ1-2, with D unresolved. CDR1 and CDR2 (germline): DFQATT, SNEGSKA (reference sequence). The CDR3 runs to 12 residues. This CDR3 is CGFAYTNYGYTF. The sequenced part of the CDR3 DNA is TGCGGTTTCGCGTACACTAACTATGGA.

This clone was counted ten times or more. The CDR3 goes on 3 residues after the read ends, and that part is filled in from the germline J gene. This sequence joins TRBV2 and TRBJ1-2; possibly TRBD1 for D (5 bases). CDR1 SNHLY and CDR2 FYNNEI come from the germline V gene. The CDR3 spans 13 residues. The ends were cut back, 3 bases at V and 7 bases at J, with 12 bases in the middle. The CDR3 reads CASSEQGSLGYTF. CDR3 DNA, as far as it was read: TGTGCCAGCAGTGAGCAGGGCTCCCTTGGC.